This paragraph reports one T cell receptor (beta chain). Its antigen is unidentified. This sample was included in a study of CD8+ T cells in alopecia areata. Overall study results and limits: Normal skin's resident alphabeta T cells are sequenced alongside lesional scalp T cells.

Extracted from the samples, RNA was reverse transcribed into cDNA to serve as the sequencing template. Generated by immunoSEQ multiplex PCR, the TCRdb table keeps only in-frame clones and is missing some. The data show 9,000 to 15,000 clones, over 55% seen once. Researchers gathered lesional scalp punch biopsies and peripheral blood from patients with alopecia areata. The V gene's germline CDR1 is SNHLY and CDR2 FYNNEI. V lost 6 bases, J lost 8 bases, and 14 bases lay in between. The CDR3 spans 13 residues. Input material: skin. The TCR originated in a human donor with alopecia areata. The J gene is TRBJ2-1, the V gene TRBV2; D unresolved. The CDR3 here is CASSGPFADEQFF. The CDR3 DNA is TGTGCCAGCAGCGGGCCCTTCGCGGATGAGCAGTTCTTC.